This T cell receptor beta chain was captured in a study of technical replicates of blood from a few donors. Produced via immunoSEQ multiplex PCR; TCRdb's table is partial and in-frame only. The sample records over 30,000 clones, approximately 90% being singletons. Trimming cost V 2 bases and J 4 bases; bases outside gene matches: 3. Germline V lookup: CDR1 MGHRA, CDR2 YSYEKL. This CDR3 region has 16 residues. The rearrangement links TRBV4-1 to TRBJ2-3, with TRBD2 matching over 13 bases. The clonotype comes from a human donor in good health. Some clones in this sample may be carry-over from other donors' samples. The specimen sequenced was PBMCs. The CDR3, as DNA: TGCGCCAGCAGCCAAAGGACTAGCGGGAGCCCAGATACGCAGTATTTT. Its protein is CASSQRTSGSPDTQYF.